This T cell receptor (beta chain) was sequenced for a study of early T cells in non-severe SARS-CoV-2 infection. TCRdb recomputed calls from the 5' RACE reads with MiXCR, one row per CDR3 protein. Counted here are tens of thousands of distinct CDR3 sequences, around 15% occurring once; the ten biggest clones make up 3%. Germline V gene lookup returns CDR1 MNHEY and CDR2 SMNVEV (reference sequence). The CDR3 spans 14 residues. V shed 3 bases, J shed 7 bases, and the junction held 9 bases outside the gene matches. This clonotype appeared a few times. The rearrangement links TRBV27 to TRBJ2-7; 7 positions agree with TRBD2. Sequencing was performed on whole blood. The sequence derives from an adult who was a healthcare worker with PCR-confirmed SARS-CoV-2 infection or an uninfected control (not recorded which). CDR3 region: CASSFRRDGREQYF. The CDR3 DNA is TGTGCCAGCAGTTTCCGTCGGGACGGGAGGGAGCAGTACTTC.